This TCR beta chain was sequenced for a study of breast tumors, draining lymph nodes, adjacent tissues. Germline lookup yields CDR1 MNHNS and CDR2 SASEGT. Trimming took off 7 bases at V and 0 bases at J, with 10 bases between the two ends. The CDR3 is 14 residues long. Study-level findings and limits: Tumor and nontumor repertoires were significantly more similar in luminal-like than in basal-like breast cancer. Tumors had less TCR diversity than lymph nodes, more than nontumor tissue. The data were judged consistent with most tumor T cells coming from lymph node and expanding in tumor.

In regard to this clonotype: Its antigen is not known.

TCRdb independently ran MiXCR on the multiplex PCR reads; one entry per CDR3 protein. Counted here are under 25,000 distinct CDR3 sequences, 45% to 75% occurring once; the ten biggest clones make up roughly an eighth. Sequenced material: breast tumor tissue. This receptor was taken from a female donor with breast cancer. Some clones in this sample may be carry-over from other donors' samples. The chain carries TRBV6-1 and TRBJ1-3, with D possibly TRBD1 on 5 matching bases. The CDR3 is CASTHDSSGNTIYF. CDR3 bases: TGTGCCAGCACCCACGACAGCTCTGGAAACACCATATATTTT.